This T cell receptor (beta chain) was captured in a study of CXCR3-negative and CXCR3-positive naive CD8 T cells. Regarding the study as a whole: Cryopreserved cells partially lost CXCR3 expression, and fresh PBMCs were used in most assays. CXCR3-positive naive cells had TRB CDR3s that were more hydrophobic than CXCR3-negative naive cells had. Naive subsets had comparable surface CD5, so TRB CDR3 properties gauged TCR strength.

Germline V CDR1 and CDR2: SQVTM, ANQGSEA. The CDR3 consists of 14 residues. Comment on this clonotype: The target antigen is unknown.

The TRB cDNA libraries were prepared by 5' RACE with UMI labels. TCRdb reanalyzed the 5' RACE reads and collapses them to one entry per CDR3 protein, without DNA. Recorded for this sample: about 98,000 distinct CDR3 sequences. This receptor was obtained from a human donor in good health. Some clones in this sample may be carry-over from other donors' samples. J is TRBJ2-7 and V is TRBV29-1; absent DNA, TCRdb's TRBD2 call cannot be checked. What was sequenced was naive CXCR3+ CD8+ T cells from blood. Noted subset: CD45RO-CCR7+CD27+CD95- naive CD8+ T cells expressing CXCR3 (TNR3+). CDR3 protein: CSVASNGGVGEQYF.